This T cell receptor beta chain was sequenced in a study of T cell clonality in common variable immunodeficiency. This clone was counted at least ten times. Its antigen is unknown. The CDR3 end falls 3 residues outside the read, so it is completed with the germline J gene. CDR3 length equals 14 residues. Per the germline V gene, CDR1 is SGHTA and CDR2 is FQGTGA. Trimming took 2 bases from V and 6 from J; bases not matched to a gene: 4. CVID and control samples used equivalent genomic DNA input. Data came from immunoSEQ multiplex PCR; TCRdb stores just in-frame clones and leaves some out. The sample was found to contain some 42,000 clones, and every one recurs. Overall study findings and caveats: CVID subjects showed higher TCRbeta clonality than healthy controls. Shared TCRbeta clones were fewer between CVID subjects than controls.

The sequenced sample consisted of peripheral blood mononuclear cells. V usage is TRBV7-3 and J usage is TRBJ2-3; 8 bases match TRBD2. The TCR comes from a person aged 18-70 years in good health. The CDR3 loop reads CASSLAGGGDTQYF. CDR3 DNA (partial): TGTGCCAGCAGCTTAGCGGGAGGCGGGGATACG.